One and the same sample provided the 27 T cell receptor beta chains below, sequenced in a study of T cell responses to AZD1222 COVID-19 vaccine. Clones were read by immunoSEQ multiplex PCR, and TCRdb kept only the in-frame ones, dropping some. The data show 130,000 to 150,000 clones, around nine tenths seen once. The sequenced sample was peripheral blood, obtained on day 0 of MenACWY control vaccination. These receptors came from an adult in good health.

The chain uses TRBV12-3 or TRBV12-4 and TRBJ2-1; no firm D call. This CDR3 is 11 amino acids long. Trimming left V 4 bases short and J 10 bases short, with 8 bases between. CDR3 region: CASSSRREQFF. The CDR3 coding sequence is TGTGCCAGCAGTTCGCGTAGGGAGCAGTTCTTC.

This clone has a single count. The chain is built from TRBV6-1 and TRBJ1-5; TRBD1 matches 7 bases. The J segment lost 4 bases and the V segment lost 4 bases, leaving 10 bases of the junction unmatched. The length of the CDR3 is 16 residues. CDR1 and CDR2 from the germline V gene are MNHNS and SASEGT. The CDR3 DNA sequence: TGTGCCAGCAGTGCCCCCGACAGGGACTTTAATCAGCCCCAGCATTTT. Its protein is CASSAPDRDFNQPQHF.

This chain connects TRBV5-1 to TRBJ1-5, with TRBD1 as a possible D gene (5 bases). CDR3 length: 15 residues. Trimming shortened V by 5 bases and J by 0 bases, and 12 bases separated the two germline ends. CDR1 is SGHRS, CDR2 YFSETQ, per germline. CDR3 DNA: TGCGCCAGCAGGTCGGGACTCAATAGCAATCAGCCCCAGCATTTT. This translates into CASRSGLNSNQPQHF.

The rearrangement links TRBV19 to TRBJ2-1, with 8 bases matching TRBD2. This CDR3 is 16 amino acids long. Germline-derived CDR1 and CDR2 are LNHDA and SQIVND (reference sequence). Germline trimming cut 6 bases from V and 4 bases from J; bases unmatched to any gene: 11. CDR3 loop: CASSSGGAGVYNEQFF. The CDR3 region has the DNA TGTGCCAGTAGCTCGGGAGGAGCGGGGGTATACAATGAGCAGTTCTTC.

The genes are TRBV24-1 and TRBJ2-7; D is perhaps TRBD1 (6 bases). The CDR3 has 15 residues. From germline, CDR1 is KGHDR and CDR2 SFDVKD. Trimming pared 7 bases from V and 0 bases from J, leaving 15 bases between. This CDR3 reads CATRPRGKSSYEQYF. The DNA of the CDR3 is TGTGCCACCAGACCCAGGGGCAAGAGCTCCTACGAGCAGTACTTC.

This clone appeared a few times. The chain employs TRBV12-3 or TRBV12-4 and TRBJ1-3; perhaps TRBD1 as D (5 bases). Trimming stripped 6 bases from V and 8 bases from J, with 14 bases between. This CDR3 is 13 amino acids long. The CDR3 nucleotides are TGTGCCAGCAGCATAAGCTGGGGGGACACCATATATTTT. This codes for CASSISWGDTIYF.

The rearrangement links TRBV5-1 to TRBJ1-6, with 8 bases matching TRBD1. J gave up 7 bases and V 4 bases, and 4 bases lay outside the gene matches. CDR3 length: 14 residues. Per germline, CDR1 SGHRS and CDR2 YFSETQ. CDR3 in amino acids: CASSPTGENSPLHF. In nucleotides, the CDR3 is TGCGCCAGCAGCCCGACAGGGGAGAATTCACCCCTCCACTTT.

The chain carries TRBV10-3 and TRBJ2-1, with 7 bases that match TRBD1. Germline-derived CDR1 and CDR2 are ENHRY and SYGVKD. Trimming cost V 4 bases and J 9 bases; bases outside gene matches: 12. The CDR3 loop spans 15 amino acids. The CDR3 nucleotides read TGTGCCATCAGTGGAGGGGGCGCCGGGTCAGGTGAGCAGTTCTTC. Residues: CAISGGGAGSGEQFF.

In nucleotides, the CDR3 is TGTGCCAGCAGCCAAGTCTTCCTATCGGTTGGACACGTGAACACTGAAGCTTTCTTT. Protein: CASSQVFLSVGHVNTEAFF. V and J are TRBV3-1 (or the pseudogene TRBV3-2) and TRBJ1-1; tentatively, D is TRBD1 (5 bases). V dropped 1 base and J dropped 0 bases, with 21 bases sitting between them. The CDR3 runs 19 residues. From germline, CDR1 is LGHDT and CDR2 YNNKEL (reference sequence).

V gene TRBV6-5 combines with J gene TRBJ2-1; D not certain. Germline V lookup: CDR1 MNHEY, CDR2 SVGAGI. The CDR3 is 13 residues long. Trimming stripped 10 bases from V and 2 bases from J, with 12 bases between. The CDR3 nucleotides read TGTGCCACCCAGCCACCCCCCTACAATGAGCAGTTCTTC. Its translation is CATQPPPYNEQFF.

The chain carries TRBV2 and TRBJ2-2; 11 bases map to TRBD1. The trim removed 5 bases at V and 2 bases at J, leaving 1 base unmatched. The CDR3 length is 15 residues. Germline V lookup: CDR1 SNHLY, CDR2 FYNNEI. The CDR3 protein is CASSRTGGNTGELFF. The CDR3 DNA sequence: TGTGCCAGCAGTCGGACAGGGGGCAACACCGGGGAGCTGTTTTTT.

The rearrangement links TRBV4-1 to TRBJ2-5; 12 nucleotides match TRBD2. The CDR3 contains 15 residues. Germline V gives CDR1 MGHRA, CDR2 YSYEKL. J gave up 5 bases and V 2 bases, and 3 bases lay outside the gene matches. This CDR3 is CASSQYLAGGETQYF. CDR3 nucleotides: TGCGCCAGCAGCCAATACCTAGCGGGAGGGGAGACCCAGTACTTC.

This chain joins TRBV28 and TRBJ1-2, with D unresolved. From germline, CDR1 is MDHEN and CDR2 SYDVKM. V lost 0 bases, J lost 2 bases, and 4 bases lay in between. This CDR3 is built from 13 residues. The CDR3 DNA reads TGTGCCAGCAGTTTATGGGGCAACTATGGCTACACCTTC. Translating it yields CASSLWGNYGYTF.

CDR3 sequence reads: CSVARGTEQYF. The CDR3 DNA reads TGCAGCGTTGCCAGGGGTACCGAGCAGTACTTC. The chain is built from TRBV29-1 and TRBJ2-7, with D perhaps matching TRBD1 (6 bases). The length of the CDR3 is 11 residues. Trimming stripped 4 bases from V and 6 bases from J, with 10 bases between. Germline lookup yields CDR1 SQVTM and CDR2 ANQGSEA.

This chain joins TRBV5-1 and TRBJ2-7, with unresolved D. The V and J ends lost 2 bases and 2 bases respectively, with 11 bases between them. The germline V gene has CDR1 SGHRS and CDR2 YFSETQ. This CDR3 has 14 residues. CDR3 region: CASSLGLDTYEQYF. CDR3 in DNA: TGCGCCAGCAGCTTAGGGCTAGATACCTACGAGCAGTACTTC.

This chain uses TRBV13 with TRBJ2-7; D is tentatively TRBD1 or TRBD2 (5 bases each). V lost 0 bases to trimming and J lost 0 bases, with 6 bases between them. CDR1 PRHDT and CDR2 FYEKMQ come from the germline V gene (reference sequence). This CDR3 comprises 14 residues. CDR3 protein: CASSLGGTSYEQYF. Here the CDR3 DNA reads TGTGCCAGCAGCTTAGGAGGGACCTCCTACGAGCAGTACTTC. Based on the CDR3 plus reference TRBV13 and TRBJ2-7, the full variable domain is AAGVIQSPRHLIKEKRETATLKCYPIPRHDTVYWYQQGPGQDPQFLISFYEKMQSDKGSIPDRFSAQQFSDYHSELNMSSLELGDSALYFCASSLGGTSYEQYFGPGTRLTVT.

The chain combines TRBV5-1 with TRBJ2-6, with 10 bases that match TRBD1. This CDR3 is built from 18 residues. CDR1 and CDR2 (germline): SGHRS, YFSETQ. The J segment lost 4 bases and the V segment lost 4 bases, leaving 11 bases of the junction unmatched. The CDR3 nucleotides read TGCGCCAGCAGCCCCCTATTGACAGGGGGCACCGGGGCCAACGTCCTGACTTTC. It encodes CASSPLLTGGTGANVLTF. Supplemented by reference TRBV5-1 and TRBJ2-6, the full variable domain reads KAGVTQTPRYLIKTRGQQVTLSCSPISGHRSVSWYQQTPGQGLQFLFEYFSETQRNKGNFPGRFSGRQFSNSRSEMNVSTLELGDSALYLCASSPLLTGGTGANVLTFGAGSRLTVL.

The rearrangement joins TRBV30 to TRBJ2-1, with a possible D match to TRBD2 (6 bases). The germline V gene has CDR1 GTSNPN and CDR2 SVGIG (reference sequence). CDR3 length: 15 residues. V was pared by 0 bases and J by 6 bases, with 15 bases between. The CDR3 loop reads CAWSVLGTYLNEQFF. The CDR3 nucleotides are TGTGCCTGGAGTGTCCTCGGGACTTACCTCAATGAGCAGTTCTTC.

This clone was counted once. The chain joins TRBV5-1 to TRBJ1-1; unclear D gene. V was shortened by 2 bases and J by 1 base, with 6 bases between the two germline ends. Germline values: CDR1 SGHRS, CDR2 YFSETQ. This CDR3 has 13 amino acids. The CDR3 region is CASSFTENTEAFF. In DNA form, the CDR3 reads TGCGCCAGCAGCTTTACCGAGAACACTGAAGCTTTCTTT.

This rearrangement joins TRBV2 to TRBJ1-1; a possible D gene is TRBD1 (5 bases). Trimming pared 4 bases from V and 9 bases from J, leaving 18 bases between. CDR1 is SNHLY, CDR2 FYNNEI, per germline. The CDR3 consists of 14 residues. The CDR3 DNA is TGTGCCAGCAGTGGGACACAGAATAGAGTGAAAGCTTTCTTT. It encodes CASSGTQNRVKAFF.

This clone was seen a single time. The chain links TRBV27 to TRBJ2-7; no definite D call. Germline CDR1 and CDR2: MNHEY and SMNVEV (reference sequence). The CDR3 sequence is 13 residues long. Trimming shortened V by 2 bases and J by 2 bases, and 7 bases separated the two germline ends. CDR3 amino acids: CASSLRQTYEQYF. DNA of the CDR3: TGTGCCAGCAGTTTACGGCAAACCTACGAGCAGTACTTC.

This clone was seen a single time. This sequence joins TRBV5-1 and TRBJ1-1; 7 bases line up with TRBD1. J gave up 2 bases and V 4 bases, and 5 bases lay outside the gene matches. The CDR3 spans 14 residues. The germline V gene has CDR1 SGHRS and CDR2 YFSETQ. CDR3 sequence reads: CASSLGQTNTEAFF. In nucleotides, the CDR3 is TGCGCCAGCAGCCTGGGACAGACCAACACTGAAGCTTTCTTT.

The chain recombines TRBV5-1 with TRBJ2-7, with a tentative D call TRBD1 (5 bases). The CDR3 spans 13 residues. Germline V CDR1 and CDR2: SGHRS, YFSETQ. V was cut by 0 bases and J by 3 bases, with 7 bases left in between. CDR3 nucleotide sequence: TGCGCCAGCAGCTTGGCCACAGGCTACGAGCAGTACTTC. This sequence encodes CASSLATGYEQYF. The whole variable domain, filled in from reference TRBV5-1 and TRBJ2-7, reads KAGVTQTPRYLIKTRGQQVTLSCSPISGHRSVSWYQQTPGQGLQFLFEYFSETQRNKGNFPGRFSGRQFSNSRSEMNVSTLELGDSALYLCASSLATGYEQYFGPGTRLTVT.

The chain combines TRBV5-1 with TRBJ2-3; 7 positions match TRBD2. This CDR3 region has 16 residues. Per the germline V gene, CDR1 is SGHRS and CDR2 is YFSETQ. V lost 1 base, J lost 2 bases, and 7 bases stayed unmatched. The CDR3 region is CASSLPLGDYTDTQYF. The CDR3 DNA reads TGCGCCAGCAGCTTGCCTTTAGGGGACTACACAGATACGCAGTATTTT.

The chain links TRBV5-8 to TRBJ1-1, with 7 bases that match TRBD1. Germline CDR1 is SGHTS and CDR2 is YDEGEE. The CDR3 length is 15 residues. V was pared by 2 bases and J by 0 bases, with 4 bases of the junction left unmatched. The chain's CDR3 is CASSLTGQVNTEAFF. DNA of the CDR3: TGTGCCAGCAGCTTAACAGGACAGGTGAACACTGAAGCTTTCTTT.

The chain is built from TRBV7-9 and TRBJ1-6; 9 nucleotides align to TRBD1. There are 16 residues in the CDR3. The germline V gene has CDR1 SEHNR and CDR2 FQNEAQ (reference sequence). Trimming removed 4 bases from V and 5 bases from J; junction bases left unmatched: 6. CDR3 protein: CASSSRTGVNNSPLHF. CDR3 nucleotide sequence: TGTGCCAGCAGCTCCCGGACAGGGGTTAATAATTCACCCCTCCACTTT.

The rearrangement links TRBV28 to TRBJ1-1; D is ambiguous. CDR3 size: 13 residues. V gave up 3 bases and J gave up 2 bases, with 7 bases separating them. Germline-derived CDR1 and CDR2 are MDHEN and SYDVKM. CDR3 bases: TGTGCCAGCAGTTTGGATATAAACACTGAAGCTTTCTTT. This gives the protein CASSLDINTEAFF.